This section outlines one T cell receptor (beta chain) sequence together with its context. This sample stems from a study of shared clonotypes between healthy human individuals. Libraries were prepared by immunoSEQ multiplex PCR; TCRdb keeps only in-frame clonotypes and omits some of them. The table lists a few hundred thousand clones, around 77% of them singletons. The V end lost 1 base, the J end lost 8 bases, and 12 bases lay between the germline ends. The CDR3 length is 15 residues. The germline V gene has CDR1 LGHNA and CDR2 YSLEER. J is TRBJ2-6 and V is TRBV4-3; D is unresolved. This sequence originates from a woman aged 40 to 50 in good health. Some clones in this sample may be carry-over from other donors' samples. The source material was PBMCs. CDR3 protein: CASSQVSEITNVLTF. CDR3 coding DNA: TGCGCCAGCAGCCAAGTTTCCGAGATTACCAACGTCCTGACTTTC.